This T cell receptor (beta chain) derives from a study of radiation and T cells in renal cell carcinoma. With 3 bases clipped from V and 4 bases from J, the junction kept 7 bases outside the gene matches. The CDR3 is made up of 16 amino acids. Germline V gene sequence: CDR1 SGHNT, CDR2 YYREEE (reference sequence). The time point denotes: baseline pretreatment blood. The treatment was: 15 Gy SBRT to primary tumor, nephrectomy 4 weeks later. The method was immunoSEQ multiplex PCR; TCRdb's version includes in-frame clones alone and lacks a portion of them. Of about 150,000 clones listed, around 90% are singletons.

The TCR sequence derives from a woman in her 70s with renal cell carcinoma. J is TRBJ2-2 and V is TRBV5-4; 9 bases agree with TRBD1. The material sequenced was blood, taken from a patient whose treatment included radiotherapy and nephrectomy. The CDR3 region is CASSSPGTGITGELFF. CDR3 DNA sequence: TGTGCCAGCAGCTCGCCCGGGACAGGGATCACCGGGGAGCTGTTTTTT.